This T cell receptor (beta chain) emerged from a study of blood T cell repertoires in COVID-19 (dated by TCRdb to 2019 to 2021). With regard to the full study: Samples from collaborators originated in the United States, Italy and Spain and spanned both the acute and convalescent phases of COVID-19. The prospective study material was composed of cDNA or gDNA derived from T cells, B-cell-depleted T cells, or PBMCs. The dataset comprised deeply sampled blood TCRbeta repertoires from subjects exposed to, actively infected with, or recovered from COVID-19. Nearly every sample came with metadata listing a de-identified subject ID, COVID-19 status, age in years and sex. A freely available public database, intended as a resource for researchers studying the immune response to SARS-CoV-2, is where the repertoires were released. Where available, HLA class I and class II types were obtained from metadata supplied by the sample provider rather than from assay-based typing. Samples were obtained from the ongoing ImmuneRACE study (first 160 participants) and from over a thousand subjects provided by 6 global collaborators. The study at large found these results: Clinical and demographic metadata were provided uncurated, with the amount varying by source and participant.

Regarding this clone: Its antigen is currently not known. Within one base of it there is no much larger clone, and no base qualities were kept.

Collaborating institutions collected whole blood in K2EDTA tubes following their own protocols. For TCRbeta analysis, collaborator samples were shipped as frozen whole blood, as isolated PBMCs, or as DNA extracted from either sample type. TCRbeta CDR3 regions were amplified from genomic DNA by means of the immunoSEQ Assay, a bias-controlled multiplex PCR. As for the original processing: The number of nucleated cells in each sample was estimated from the amplification of reference gene primers within the assay. Sequence reads were collapsed and filtered to measure the absolute abundance of every unique TCRbeta CDR3 rearrangement. For each sample, productive Simpson clonality was calculated as the square root of Simpson's diversity index over productive rearrangements. Here the immuneACCESS table is served through TCRdb, limited to in-frame sequences with V and J called. Missing clones are a known gap in these copies; in checked studies unresolved V genes cover under half, and the rest lacks a known reason. The V and J calls and clone size were taken over from that table, and D and trimming were inferred from the DNA. For this sample there are 150,000 to 200,000 clones; approximately 90% appear just once. The top ten hold approximately 4% of the sample.

CDR1 and CDR2 are drawn from the germline V gene: SGHRS, YFSETQ. V drops 4 bases and J drops 5 bases, leaving 16 bases in between. Inclusive of the bounding cysteine and phenylalanine, the CDR3 is 15 residues long. Just CDR3 DNA is preserved here, 45 bases in frame from base 1. This sequence originates from a human donor in a cohort sampled during active COVID-19. The source material was peripheral blood. The rearranged chain carries TRBV5-1 and TRBJ1-5; TRBD1 could be the D gene, as 5 bases match. CDR3 region: CASSPDGGGYQPQHF. At the DNA level, the sequence is TGCGCCAGCAGCCCCGACGGGGGTGGTTATCAGCCCCAGCATTTT.